This TCR beta chain stems from a study of control samples from healthy donors and cancer patients. Of note for this clone: The sample contains more than one DNA sequence encoding this CDR3.

The ends were cut back, 4 bases at V and 0 bases at J, with 10 bases in the middle. The CDR3 runs to 14 residues. The germline V gene has CDR1 SNHLY and CDR2 FYNNEI. Assay: immunoSEQ multiplex PCR; the TCRdb copy retains only in-frame clones and omits some. The sample lists about 3,600 clones, 60% to 80% occurring once. The chain uses TRBV2 and TRBJ2-7; perhaps TRBD2 as D (6 bases). The receptor comes from a female donor with melanoma. The sequenced sample was formalin-fixed, paraffin-embedded tissue. CDR3 loop: CASSGGRSSYEQYF. CDR3 coding DNA: TGTGCCAGCAGTGGGGGGAGGAGCTCCTACGAGCAGTACTTC.